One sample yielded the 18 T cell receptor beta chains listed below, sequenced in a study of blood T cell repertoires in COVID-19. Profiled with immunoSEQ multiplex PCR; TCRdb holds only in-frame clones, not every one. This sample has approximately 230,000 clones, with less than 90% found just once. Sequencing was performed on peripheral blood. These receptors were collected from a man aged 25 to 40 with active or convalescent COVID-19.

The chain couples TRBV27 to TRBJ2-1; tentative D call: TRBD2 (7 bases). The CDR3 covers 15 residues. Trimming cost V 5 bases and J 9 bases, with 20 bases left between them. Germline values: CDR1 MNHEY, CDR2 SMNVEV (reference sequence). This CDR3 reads CASSPTGQRGGEQFF. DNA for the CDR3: TGTGCCAGCAGTCCCACAGGGCAGAGGGGGGGTGAGCAGTTCTTC.

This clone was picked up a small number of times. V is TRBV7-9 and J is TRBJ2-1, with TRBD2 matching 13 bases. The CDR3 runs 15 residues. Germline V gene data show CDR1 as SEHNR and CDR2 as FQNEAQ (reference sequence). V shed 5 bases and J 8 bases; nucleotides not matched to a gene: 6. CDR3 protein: CASSLGLAGVDEQFF. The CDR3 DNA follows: TGTGCCAGCAGCCTAGGACTAGCGGGAGTAGATGAGCAGTTCTTC. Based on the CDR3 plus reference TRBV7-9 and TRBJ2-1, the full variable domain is DTGVSQNPRHKITKRGQNVTFRCDPISEHNRLYWYRQTLGQGPEFLTYFQNEAQLEKSRLLSDRFSAERPKGSFSTLEIQRTEQGDSAMYLCASSLGLAGVDEQFFGPGTRLTVL.

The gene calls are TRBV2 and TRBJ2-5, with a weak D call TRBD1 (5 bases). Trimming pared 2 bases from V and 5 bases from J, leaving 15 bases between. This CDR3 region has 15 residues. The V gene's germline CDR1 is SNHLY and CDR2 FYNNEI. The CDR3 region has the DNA TGTGCCAGCAGTGAATGGGCAGGGATTATGGAGACCCAGTACTTC. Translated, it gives CASSEWAGIMETQYF.

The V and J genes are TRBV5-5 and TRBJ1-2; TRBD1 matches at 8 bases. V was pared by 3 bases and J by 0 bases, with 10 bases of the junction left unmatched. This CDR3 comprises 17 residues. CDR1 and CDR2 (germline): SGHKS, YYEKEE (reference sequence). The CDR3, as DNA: TGTGCCAGCAGCTGGGTCCCGTCGACAGGGGCTAACTATGGCTACACCTTC. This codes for CASSWVPSTGANYGYTF.

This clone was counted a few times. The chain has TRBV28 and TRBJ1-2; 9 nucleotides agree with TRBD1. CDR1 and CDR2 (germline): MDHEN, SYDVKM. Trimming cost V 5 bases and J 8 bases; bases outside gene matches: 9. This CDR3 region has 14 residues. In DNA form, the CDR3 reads TGTGCCAGCAGTGCATCCGGACAGGGGACCGGCTACACCTTC. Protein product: CASSASGQGTGYTF.

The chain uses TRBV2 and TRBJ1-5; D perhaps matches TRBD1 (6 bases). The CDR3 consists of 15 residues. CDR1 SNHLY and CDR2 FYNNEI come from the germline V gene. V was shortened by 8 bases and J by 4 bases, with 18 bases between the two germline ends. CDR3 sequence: CASHPRDRRNQPQHF. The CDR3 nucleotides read TGTGCCAGCCATCCCCGCGACAGGAGAAATCAGCCCCAGCATTTT.

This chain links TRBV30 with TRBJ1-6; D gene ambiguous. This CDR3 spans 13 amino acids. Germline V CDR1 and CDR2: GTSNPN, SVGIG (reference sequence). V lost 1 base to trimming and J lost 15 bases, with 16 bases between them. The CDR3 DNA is TGTGCCTGGAGTGCCGGGATGTCCGTTGACCTCCACTTT. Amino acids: CAWSAGMSVDLHF.

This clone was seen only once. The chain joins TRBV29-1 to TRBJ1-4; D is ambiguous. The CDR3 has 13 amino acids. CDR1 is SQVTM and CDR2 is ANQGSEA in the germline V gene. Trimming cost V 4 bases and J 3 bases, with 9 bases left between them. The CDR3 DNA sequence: TGCAGCGTTGTGGCAGATTCTAATGAAAAACTGTTTTTT. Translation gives CSVVADSNEKLFF.

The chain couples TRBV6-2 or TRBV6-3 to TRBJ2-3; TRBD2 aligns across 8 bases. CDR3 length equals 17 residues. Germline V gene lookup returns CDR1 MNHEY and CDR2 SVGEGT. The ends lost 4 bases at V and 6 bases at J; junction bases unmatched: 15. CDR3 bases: TGTGCCAGCAGTTCTGGTGCTGGCGGTAGCGGGGTCGATACGCAGTATTTT. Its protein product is CASSSGAGGSGVDTQYF.

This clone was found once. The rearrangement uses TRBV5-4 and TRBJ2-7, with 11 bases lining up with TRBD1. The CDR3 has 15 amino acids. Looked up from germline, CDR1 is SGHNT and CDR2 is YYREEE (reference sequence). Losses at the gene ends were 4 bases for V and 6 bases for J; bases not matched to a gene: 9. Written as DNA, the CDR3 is TGTGCCAGCAGCCCTACCGGGACAGGGGGTTTCGAGCAGTACTTC. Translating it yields CASSPTGTGGFEQYF.

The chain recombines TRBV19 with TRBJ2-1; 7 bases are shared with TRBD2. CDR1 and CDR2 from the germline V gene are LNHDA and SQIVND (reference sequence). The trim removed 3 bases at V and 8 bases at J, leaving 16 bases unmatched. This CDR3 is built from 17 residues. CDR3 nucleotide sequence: TGTGCCAGTAGTATCGCCACTAGCGTCCGTCAGGGCGATGAGCAGTTCTTC. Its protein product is CASSIATSVRQGDEQFF.

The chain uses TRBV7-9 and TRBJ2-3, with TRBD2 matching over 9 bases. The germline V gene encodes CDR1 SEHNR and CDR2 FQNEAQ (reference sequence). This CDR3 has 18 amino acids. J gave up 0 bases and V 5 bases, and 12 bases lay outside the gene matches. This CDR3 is CASSMSAGGPTSTDTQYF. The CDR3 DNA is TGTGCCAGCAGCATGTCAGCGGGGGGCCCGACTAGCACAGATACGCAGTATTTT. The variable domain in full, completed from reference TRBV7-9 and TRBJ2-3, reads DTGVSQNPRHKITKRGQNVTFRCDPISEHNRLYWYRQTLGQGPEFLTYFQNEAQLEKSRLLSDRFSAERPKGSFSTLEIQRTEQGDSAMYLCASSMSAGGPTSTDTQYFGPGTRLTVL.

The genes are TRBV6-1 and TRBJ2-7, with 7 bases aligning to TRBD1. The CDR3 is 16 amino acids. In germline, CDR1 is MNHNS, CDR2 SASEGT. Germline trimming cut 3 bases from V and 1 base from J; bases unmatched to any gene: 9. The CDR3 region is CASSDASRTGSYEQYF. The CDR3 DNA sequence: TGTGCCAGCAGTGACGCTTCGAGGACAGGTTCCTACGAGCAGTACTTC.

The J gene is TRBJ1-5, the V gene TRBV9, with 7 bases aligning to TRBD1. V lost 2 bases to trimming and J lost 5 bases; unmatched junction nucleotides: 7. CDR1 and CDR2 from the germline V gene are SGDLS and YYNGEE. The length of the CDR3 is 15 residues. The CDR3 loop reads CASSVTGQFDQPQHF. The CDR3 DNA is TGTGCCAGCAGCGTGACAGGGCAATTTGATCAGCCCCAGCATTTT.

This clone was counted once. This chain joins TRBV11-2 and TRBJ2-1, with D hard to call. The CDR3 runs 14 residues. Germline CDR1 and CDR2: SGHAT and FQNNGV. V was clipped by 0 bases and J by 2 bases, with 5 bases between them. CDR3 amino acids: CASSLDLPYNEQFF. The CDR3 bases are TGTGCCAGCAGCTTAGATCTACCCTACAATGAGCAGTTCTTC.

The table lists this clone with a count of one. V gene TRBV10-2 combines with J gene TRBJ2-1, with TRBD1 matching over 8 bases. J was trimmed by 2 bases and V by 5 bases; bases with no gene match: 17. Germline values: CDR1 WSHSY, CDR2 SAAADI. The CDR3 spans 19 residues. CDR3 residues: CASSSLGGQEFGTYNEQFF. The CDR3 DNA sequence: TGCGCCAGCAGTTCCCTGGGGGGACAGGAATTCGGTACCTACAATGAGCAGTTCTTC.

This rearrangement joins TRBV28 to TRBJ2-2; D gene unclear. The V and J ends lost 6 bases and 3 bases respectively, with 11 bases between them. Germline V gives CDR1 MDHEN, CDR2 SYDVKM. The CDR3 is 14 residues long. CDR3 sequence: CASRPVSDTGELFF. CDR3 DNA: TGTGCCAGCAGGCCGGTTAGTGACACCGGGGAGCTGTTTTTT.

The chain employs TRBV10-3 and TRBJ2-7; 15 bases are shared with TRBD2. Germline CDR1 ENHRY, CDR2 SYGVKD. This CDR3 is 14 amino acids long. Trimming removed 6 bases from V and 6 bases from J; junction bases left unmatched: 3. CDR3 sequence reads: CAIRWTSGRGEQYF. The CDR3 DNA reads TGTGCCATCAGGTGGACTAGCGGGAGGGGCGAGCAGTACTTC.